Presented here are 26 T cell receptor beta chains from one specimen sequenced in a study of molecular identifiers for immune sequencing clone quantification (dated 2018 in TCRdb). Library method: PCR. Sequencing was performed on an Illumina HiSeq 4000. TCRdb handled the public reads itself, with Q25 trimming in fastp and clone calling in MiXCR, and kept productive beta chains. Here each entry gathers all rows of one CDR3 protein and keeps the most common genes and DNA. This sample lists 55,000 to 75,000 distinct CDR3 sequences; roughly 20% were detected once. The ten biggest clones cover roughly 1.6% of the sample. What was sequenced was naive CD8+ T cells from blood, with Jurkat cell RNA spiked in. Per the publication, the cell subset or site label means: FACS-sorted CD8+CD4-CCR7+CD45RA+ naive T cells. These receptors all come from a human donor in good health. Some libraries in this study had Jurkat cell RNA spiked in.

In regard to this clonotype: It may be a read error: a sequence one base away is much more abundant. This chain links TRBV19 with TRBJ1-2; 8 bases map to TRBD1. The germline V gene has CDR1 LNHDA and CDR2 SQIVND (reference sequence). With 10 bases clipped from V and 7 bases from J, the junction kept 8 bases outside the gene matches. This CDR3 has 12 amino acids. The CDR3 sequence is CANSQGALGYTF. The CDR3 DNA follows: TGTGCCAATTCTCAGGGGGCGCTTGGCTACACCTTC.

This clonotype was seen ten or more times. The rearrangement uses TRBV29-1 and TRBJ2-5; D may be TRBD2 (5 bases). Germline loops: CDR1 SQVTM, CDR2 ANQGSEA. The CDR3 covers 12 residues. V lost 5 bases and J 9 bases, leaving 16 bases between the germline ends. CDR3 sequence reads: CSVPGGTRAQYF. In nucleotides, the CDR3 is TGCAGCGTTCCCGGAGGTACTCGGGCCCAGTACTTC. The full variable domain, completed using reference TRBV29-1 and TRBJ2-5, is SAVISQKPSRDICQRGTSLTIQCQVDSQVTMMFWYRQQPGQSLTLIATANQGSEATYESGFVIDKFPISRPNLTFSTLTVSNMSPEDSSIYLCSVPGGTRAQYFGPGTRLLVL.

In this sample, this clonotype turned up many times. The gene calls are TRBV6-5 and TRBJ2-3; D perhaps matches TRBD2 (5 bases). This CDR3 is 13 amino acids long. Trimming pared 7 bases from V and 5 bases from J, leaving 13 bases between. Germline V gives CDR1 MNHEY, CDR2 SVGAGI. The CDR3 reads CASTGSPRDTQYF. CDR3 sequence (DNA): TGTGCCAGCACGGGGAGTCCAAGAGATACGCAGTATTTT.

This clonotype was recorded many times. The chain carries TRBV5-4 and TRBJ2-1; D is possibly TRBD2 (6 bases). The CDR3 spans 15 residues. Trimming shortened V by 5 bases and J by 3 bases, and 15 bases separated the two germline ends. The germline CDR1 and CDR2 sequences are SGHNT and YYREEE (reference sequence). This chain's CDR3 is CASRRSGSYYNEQFF. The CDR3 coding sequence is TGTGCCAGCAGACGGAGCGGGTCATACTACAATGAGCAGTTCTTC. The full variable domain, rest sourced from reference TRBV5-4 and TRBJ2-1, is ETGVTQSPTHLIKTRGQQVTLRCSSQSGHNTVSWYQQALGQGPQFIFQYYREEENGRGNFPPRFSGLQFPNYSSELNVNALELDDSALYLCASRRSGSYYNEQFFGPGTRLTVL.

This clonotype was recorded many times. CDR3 coding DNA: TGTGCCAGCAGCTTTGATAGAGATACGCAGTATTTT. Its protein product is CASSFDRDTQYF. The rearrangement links TRBV7-9 to TRBJ2-3, with D uncertain. Germline CDR1 reads SEHNR; CDR2 reads FQNEAQ (reference sequence). The V and J ends lost 3 bases and 5 bases respectively, with 6 bases between them. CDR3 length: 12 residues.

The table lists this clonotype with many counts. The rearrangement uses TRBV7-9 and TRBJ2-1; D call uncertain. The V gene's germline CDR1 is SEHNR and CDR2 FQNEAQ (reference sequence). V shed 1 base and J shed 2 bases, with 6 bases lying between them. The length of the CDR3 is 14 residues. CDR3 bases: TGTGCCAGCAGCTTAGTCCTAGCCTACAATGAGCAGTTCTTC. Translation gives CASSLVLAYNEQFF.

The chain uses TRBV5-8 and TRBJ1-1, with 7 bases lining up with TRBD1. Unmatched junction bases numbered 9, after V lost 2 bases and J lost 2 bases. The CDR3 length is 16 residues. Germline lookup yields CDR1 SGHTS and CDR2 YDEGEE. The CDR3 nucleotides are TGTGCCAGCAGCTTCTGGCCGAGACAGGGAAACACTGAAGCTTTCTTT. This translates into CASSFWPRQGNTEAFF.

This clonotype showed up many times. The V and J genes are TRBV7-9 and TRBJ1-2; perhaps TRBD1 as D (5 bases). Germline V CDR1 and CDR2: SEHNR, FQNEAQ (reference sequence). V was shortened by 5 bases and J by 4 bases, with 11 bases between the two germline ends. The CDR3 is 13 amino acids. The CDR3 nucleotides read TGTGCCAGCAGCCCTTCGACAGCCTATGGCTACACCTTC. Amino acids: CASSPSTAYGYTF.

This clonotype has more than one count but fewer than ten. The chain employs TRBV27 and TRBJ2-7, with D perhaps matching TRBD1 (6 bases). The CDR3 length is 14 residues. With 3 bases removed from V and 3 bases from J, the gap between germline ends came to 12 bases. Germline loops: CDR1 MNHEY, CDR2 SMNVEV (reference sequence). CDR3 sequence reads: CASSLSGDFYEQYF. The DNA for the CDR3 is TGTGCCAGCAGTTTGTCAGGGGATTTCTACGAGCAGTACTTC.

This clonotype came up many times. This chain's CDR3 is CASSEGGLFEQYF. The CDR3 DNA reads TGTGCCAGCAGTGAAGGCGGGTTGTTCGAGCAGTACTTC. The chain uses TRBV25-1 and TRBJ2-7; D possibly corresponds to TRBD2 (5 bases). This CDR3 spans 13 amino acids. The germline CDR1 and CDR2 sequences are MGHDK and SYGVNS. V was clipped by 2 bases and J by 6 bases, with 11 bases between them.

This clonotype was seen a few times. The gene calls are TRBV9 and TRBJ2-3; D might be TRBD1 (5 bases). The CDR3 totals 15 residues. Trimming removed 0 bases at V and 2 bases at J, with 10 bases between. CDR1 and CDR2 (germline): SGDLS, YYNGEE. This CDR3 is CASSVVQGLTDTQYF. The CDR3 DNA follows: TGTGCCAGCAGCGTAGTCCAGGGCCTCACAGATACGCAGTATTTT.

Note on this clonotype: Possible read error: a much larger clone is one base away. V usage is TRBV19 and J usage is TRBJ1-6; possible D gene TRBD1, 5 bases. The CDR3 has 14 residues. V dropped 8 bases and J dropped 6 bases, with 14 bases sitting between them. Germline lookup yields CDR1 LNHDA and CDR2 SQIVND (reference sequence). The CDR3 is CASLGSGLNSPLHF. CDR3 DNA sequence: TGTGCCAGTTTGGGCTCAGGGCTTAATTCACCCCTCCACTTT.

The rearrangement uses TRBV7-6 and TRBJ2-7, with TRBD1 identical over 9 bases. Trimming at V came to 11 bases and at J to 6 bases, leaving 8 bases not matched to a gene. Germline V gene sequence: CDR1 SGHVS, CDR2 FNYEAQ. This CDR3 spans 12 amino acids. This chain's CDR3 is CAGGTGIVEQYF. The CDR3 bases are TGTGCCGGCGGGACAGGGATCGTCGAGCAGTACTTC.

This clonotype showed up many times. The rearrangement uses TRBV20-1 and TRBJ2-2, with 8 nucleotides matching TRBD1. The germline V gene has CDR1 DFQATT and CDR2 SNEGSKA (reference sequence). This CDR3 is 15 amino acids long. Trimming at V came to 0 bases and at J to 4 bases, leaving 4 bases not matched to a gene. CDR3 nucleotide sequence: TGCAGTGCTAGAGACAAGGACAGGGCCACCGGGGAGCTGTTTTTT. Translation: CSARDKDRATGELFF.

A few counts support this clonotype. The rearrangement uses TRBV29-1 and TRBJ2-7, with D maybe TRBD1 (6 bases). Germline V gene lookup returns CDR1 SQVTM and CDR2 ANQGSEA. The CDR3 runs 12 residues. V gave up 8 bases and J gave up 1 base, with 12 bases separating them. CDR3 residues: CSIRQESYEQYF. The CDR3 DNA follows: TGCAGCATACGACAGGAGTCCTACGAGCAGTACTTC.

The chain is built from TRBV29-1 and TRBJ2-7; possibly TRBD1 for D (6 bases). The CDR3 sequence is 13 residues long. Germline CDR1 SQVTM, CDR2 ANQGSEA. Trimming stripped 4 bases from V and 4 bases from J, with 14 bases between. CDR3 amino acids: CSVGGRGSYEQYF. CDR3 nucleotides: TGCAGCGTTGGGGGCAGGGGCTCATACGAGCAGTACTTC.

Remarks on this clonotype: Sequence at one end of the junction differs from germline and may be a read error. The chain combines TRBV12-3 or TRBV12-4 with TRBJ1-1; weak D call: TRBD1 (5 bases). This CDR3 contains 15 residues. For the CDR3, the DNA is TGTGCCAGCACCCTGATCGGGGGGAGGAACACTGAAGCTTCCTTT. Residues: CASTLIGGRNTEASF.

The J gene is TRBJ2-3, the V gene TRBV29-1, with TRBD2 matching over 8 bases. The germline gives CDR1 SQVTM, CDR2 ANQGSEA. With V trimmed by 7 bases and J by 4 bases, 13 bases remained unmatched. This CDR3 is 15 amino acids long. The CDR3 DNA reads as TGCAGCGGCGGGACGCGGGAGGATGGTTCAGATACGCAGTATTTT. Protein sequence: CSGGTREDGSDTQYF.

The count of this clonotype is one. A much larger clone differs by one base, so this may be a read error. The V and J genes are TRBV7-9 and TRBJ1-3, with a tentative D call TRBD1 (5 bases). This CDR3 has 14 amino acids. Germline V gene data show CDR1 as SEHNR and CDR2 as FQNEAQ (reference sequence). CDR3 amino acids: CASSSTDSGNIIYF. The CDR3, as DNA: TGTGCCAGCAGCTCGACAGACTCTGGAAACATCATATATTTT.

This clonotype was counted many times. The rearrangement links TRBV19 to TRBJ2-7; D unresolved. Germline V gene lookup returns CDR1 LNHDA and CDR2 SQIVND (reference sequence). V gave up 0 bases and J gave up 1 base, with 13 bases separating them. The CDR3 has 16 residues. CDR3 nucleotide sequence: TGTGCCAGTAGTATAGATCGTCCGAGCAGGTCCTACGAGCAGTACTTC. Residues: CASSIDRPSRSYEQYF.

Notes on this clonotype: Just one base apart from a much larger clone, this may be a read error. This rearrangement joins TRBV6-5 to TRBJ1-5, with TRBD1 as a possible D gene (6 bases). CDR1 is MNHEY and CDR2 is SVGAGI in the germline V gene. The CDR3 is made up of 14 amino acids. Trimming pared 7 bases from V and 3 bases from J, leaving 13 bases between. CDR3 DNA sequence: TGTGCCAGCACCCACAGGGTACACAATCAGCCCCAGCATTTT. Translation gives CASTHRVHNQPQHF.

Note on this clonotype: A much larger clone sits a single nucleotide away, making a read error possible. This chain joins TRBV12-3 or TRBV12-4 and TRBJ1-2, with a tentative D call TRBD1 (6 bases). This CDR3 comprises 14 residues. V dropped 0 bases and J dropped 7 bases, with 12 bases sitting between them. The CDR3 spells CASSLAGRGGGYTF. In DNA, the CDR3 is TGTGCCAGCAGTTTAGCGGGGAGGGGGGGTGGCTACACCTTC.

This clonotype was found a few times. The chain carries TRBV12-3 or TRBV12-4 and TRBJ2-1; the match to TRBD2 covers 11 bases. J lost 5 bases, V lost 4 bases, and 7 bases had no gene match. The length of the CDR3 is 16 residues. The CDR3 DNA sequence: TGTGCCAGCAGTTCTCGGACTAGCGGGTTTGACAATGAGCAGTTCTTC. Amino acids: CASSSRTSGFDNEQFF.

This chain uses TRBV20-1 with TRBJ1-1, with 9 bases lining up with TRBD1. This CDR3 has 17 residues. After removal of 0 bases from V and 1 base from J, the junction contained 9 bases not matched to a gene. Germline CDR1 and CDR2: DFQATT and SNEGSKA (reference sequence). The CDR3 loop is CSARDSGTGWPNTEAFF. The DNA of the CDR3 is TGCAGTGCTAGAGACTCCGGGACAGGGTGGCCGAACACTGAAGCTTTCTTT.

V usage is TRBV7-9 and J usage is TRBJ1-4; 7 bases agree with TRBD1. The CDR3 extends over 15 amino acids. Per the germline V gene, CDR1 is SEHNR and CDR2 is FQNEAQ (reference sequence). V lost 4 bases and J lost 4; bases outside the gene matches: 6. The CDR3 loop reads CASSSRQGLNEKLFF. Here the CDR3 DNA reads TGTGCCAGCAGCTCCCGACAGGGCCTTAATGAAAAACTGTTTTTT.

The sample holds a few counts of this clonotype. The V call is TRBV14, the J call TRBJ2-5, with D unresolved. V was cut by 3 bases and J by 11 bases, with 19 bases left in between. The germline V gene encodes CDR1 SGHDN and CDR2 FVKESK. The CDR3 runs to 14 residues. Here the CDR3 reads CASSHGSEVFVQYF. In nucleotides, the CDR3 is TGTGCCAGCAGCCATGGCAGTGAAGTTTTTGTACAGTACTTC.